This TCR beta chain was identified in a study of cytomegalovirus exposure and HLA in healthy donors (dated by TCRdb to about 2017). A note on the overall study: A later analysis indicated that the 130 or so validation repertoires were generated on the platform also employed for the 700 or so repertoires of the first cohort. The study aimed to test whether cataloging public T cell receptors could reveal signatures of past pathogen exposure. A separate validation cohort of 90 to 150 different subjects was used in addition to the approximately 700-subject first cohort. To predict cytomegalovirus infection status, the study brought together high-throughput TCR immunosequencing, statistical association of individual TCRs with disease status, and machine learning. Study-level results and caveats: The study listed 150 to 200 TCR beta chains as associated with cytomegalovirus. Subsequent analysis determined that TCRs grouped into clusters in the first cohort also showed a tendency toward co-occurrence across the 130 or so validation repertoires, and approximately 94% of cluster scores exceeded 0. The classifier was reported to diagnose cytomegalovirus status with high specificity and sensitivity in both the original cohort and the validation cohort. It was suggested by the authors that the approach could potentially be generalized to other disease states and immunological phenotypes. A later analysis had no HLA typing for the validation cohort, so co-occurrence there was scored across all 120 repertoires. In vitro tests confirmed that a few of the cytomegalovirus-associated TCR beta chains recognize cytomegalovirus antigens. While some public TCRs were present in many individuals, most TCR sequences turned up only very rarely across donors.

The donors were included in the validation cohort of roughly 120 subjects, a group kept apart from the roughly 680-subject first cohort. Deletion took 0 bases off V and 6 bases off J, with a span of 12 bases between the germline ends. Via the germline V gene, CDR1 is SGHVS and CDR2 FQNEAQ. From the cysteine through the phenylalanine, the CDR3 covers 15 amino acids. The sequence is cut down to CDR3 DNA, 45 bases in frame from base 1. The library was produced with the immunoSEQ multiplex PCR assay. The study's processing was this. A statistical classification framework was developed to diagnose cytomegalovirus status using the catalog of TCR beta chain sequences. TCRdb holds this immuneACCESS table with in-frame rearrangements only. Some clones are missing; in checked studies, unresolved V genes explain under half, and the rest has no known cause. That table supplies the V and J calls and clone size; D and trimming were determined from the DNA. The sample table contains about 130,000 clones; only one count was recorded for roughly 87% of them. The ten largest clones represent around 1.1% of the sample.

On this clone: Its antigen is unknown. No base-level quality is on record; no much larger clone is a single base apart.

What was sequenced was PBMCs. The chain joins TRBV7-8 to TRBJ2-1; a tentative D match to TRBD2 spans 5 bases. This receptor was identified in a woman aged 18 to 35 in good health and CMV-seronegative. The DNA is TGTGCCAGCAGCTTAGCGTTGGTGGGGAGCAATGAGCAGTTCTTC. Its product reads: CASSLALVGSNEQFF. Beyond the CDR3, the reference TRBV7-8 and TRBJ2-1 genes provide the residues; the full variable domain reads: GAGVSQSPRYKVAKRGQDVALRCDPISGHVSLFWYQQALGQGPEFLTYFQNEAQLDKSGLPSDRFFAERPEGSVSTLKIQRTQQEDSAVYLCASSLALVGSNEQFFGPGTRLTVL.